These 11 T cell receptor beta chains were sequenced from one sample in a study of regulatory T cells in long-lasting Graves disease. Noted time point: newly diagnosed GD, antithyroid drugs for less than 3 months. The TCR library was prepared using RNA isolated from PBMCs. Library construction for TCR beta used iRepertoire HTBI primers and Arm-PCR of CDR3 regions. TCRdb re-analysed the multiplex PCR reads in MiXCR, keeping a single row per CDR3 protein. The table lists approximately 470,000 distinct CDR3 sequences, under 20% of them singletons. The sample was also linked to a second study, of T cells in Graves' hyperthyroidism and ophthalmopathy.

Sequenced material: peripheral blood mononuclear cells (PBMCs), taken at new diagnosis, from a patient treated with antithyroid drugs. The origin of the receptors is a man aged 40-49 years with Graves disease.

In regard to this clonotype: A much larger clone lies a single base off, so this may be a read error. The chain employs TRBV7-3 and TRBJ2-3; 13 bases match TRBD2. There are 19 residues in the CDR3. Germline lookup yields CDR1 SGHTA and CDR2 FQGTGA. CDR3 amino acids: CASSPDRPGLAGRTDTQCF. DNA of the CDR3: TGTGCCAGCAGCCCGGATCGTCCGGGACTAGCGGGACGCACAGATACGCAGTGTTTT. Using reference TRBV7-3 and TRBJ2-3 for the parts outside the CDR3, the full variable domain is GAGVSQTPSNKVTEKGKYVELRCDPISGHTALYWYRQSLGQGPEFLIYFQGTGAADDSGLPNDRFFAVRPEGSVSTLKIQRTERGDSAVYLCASSPDRPGLAGRTDTQCFGPGTRLTVL.

This clonotype was detected ten times or more. The DNA of the CDR3 is TGTGCTAGTGCCAAGGACGGCATGAACACTGAAGCTTTCTTT. Translating it yields CASAKDGMNTEAFF. J is TRBJ1-1 and V is TRBV12-5; no clear D. The V end lost 7 bases, the J end lost 0 bases, and 12 bases lay between the germline ends. Germline V CDR1 and CDR2: LGHNT, FRNRAP. The CDR3 contains 14 residues.

This chain uses TRBV12-3 or TRBV12-4 with TRBJ2-4, with D maybe TRBD1 (6 bases). The CDR3 is 15 amino acids. The V gene lost 7 bases and the J gene lost 3 bases, with 16 bases spanning the gap. CDR3 DNA sequence: TGTGCCAGCAAAGGCAGGGACATAGTCAAAAACATTCAGTACTTC. Amino acid sequence: CASKGRDIVKNIQYF.

The chain combines TRBV27 with TRBJ2-5; 9 nucleotides match TRBD1. After removal of 2 bases from V and 5 bases from J, the junction contained 9 bases not matched to a gene. Germline CDR1 and CDR2: MNHEY and SMNVEV (reference sequence). The CDR3 totals 16 residues. The CDR3 nucleotides are TGTGCCAGCAGTTTACAGACAGGGGGGTTGTCGGAGACCCAGTACTTC. It specifies CASSLQTGGLSETQYF.

This clonotype was found many times. V gene TRBV30 combines with J gene TRBJ1-1; no clear D. V lost 1 base and J lost 0, with 9 bases in between. The CDR3 is 14 amino acids. CDR1 is GTSNPN, CDR2 SVGIG, per germline (reference sequence). Here the CDR3 reads CAWSATNLNTEAFF. CDR3 nucleotide sequence: TGTGCCTGGAGTGCTACTAATTTGAACACTGAAGCTTTCTTT.

The chain couples TRBV10-3 to TRBJ2-5, with 7 bases matching TRBD1. Germline CDR1 and CDR2: ENHRY and SYGVKD. This CDR3 spans 14 amino acids. Unmatched junction bases numbered 3, after V lost 0 bases and J lost 5 bases. The CDR3 nucleotides are TGTGCCATCAGTGAGTCGACAGGGCTGGAGACCCAGTACTTC. This gives the protein CAISESTGLETQYF.

V usage is TRBV7-3 and J usage is TRBJ2-1; 7 positions agree with TRBD1. CDR3 size: 15 residues. Germline trimming cut 4 bases from V and 6 bases from J; bases unmatched to any gene: 9. From germline, CDR1 is SGHTA and CDR2 FQGTGA. The CDR3 here is CASSSGQVRGNEQFF. CDR3 coding DNA: TGTGCCAGCAGCTCCGGACAGGTACGGGGCAATGAGCAGTTCTTC.

Points on this clonotype: Just one base apart from a much larger clone, this may be a read error. Given the absence of the conserved phenylalanine or tryptophan at the CDR3 end, a read error is likely. The chain carries TRBV7-9 and TRBJ2-1, with D tentatively TRBD1 (7 bases). Germline V gives CDR1 SEHNR, CDR2 FQNEAQ (reference sequence). The CDR3 is made up of 15 amino acids. Trimming left V 4 bases short and J 4 bases short, with 14 bases between. The CDR3 nucleotides read TGTGCCAGCAGCTCCGTCCCAGGGGGGTACAATGAGCAGTTCTCC. Translation gives CASSSVPGGYNEQFS.

This clonotype was seen ten or more times. The chain couples TRBV5-1 to TRBJ2-7; 9 nucleotides match TRBD2. V trimming: 4 bases; J trimming: 3 bases; junction bases outside the gene matches: 8. Germline V gene data show CDR1 as SGHRS and CDR2 as YFSETQ. This CDR3 region has 15 residues. The CDR3 nucleotides are TGCGCCAGCAGCCAACCCCAGCGGGAGGTCTACGAGCAGTACTTC. This gives the protein CASSQPQREVYEQYF.

This clonotype was seen many times. The J gene is TRBJ2-7, the V gene TRBV3-1, with a weak D call TRBD1 (6 bases). CDR3 length equals 16 residues. Germline CDR1 and CDR2: LGHDT and YNNKEL (reference sequence). The V end lost 4 bases, the J end lost 5 bases, and 21 bases lay between the germline ends. The CDR3 region is CASSRLPGNQGNEQYF. CDR3 coding DNA: TGTGCCAGCAGCCGACTGCCGGGCAACCAGGGGAACGAGCAGTACTTC.

This clonotype was found many times. V usage is TRBV2 and J usage is TRBJ2-1; TRBD2 aligns across 12 bases. The CDR3 has 15 residues. V shed 6 bases, J shed 7 bases, and the junction held 7 bases outside the gene matches. Germline V lookup: CDR1 SNHLY, CDR2 FYNNEI. CDR3 nucleotides: TGTGCCAGCAGACCTAGGACTAGCGGGATGAATGAGCAGTTCTTC. Residues: CASRPRTSGMNEQFF.